The clone carrying this TCR beta chain was counted between two and nine times. Antigen unknown. TCRdb re-derived calls from the 5' RACE reads in MiXCR, one entry per CDR3 protein. The sample lists nearly 550,000 distinct CDR3 sequences, about 19% occurring once. The CDR3 runs to 12 residues. Germline CDR1 SQVTM, CDR2 ANQGSEA. V shed 5 bases, J shed 6 bases, and the junction held 6 bases outside the gene matches. This sample is part of a study of T cells after yellow fever vaccination. General study points: A small share of clonotypes appeared in both CD4 and CD8 compartments. Contamination by abundant bulk-population clonotypes could be present in FACS-sorted repertoires.

This sample comprised PBMCs, obtained 15 days after the yellow fever booster vaccination. The chain has TRBV29-1 and TRBJ1-1; 7 bases are shared with TRBD1. The sequence derives from a man aged 25 to 45 who received the YFV17D yellow fever vaccine. The CDR3 nucleotides read TGCAGCGTTCGACAGGGACATTCTGAAGCTTTCTTT. This codes for CSVRQGHSEAFF. The full variable domain, in which reference TRBV29-1 and TRBJ1-1 provide the parts outside the CDR3, is SAVISQKPSRDICQRGTSLTIQCQVDSQVTMMFWYRQQPGQSLTLIATANQGSEATYESGFVIDKFPISRPNLTFSTLTVSNMSPEDSSIYLCSVRQGHSEAFFGQGTRLTVV.